The 10 T cell receptor beta chains below come from one sample, sequenced in a study of shared clonotypes between healthy human individuals. Assay: immunoSEQ multiplex PCR; the TCRdb copy retains only in-frame clones and omits some. This sample has hundreds of thousands of clones; 73% occur once, and the top ten carry around 2%. The specimen sequenced was memory CD4+ T cells sorted from blood. Sample subset: CD45RA-negative fraction. The receptors shown here come from a woman between 25 and 40 years old in good health.

This clone appeared a few times. The V gene is TRBV25-1, the J gene TRBJ2-2; D gene uncertain. CDR1 is MGHDK, CDR2 SYGVNS, per germline. The CDR3 has 15 amino acids. V was shortened by 1 base and J by 4 bases, with 10 bases between the two germline ends. The DNA for the CDR3 is TGTGCCAGCAGTGAATTCGGCAGATTCACCGGGGAGCTGTTTTTT. It specifies CASSEFGRFTGELFF.

This CDR3 is CASVSGMGYTF. The CDR3 DNA is TGTGCCAGCGTTTCGGGCATGGGCTACACCTTC. V and J are TRBV28 and TRBJ1-2; no reliable D call. Per germline, CDR1 MDHEN and CDR2 SYDVKM. This CDR3 contains 11 residues. The ends were cut back, 8 bases at V and 8 bases at J, with 12 bases in the middle.

V is TRBV28 and J is TRBJ2-5; 13 positions match TRBD2. CDR3 length equals 15 residues. The V segment lost 8 bases and the J segment 5 bases; nucleotides outside the gene matches: 8. CDR1 is MDHEN and CDR2 is SYDVKM in the germline V gene. CDR3 bases: TGTGCCAGCCGGACCGGACTAGCGGGAGCTGAGACCCAGTACTTC. Translation: CASRTGLAGAETQYF. The variable domain in full, with the rest retrieved from reference TRBV28 and TRBJ2-5, is DVKVTQSSRYLVKRTGEKVFLECVQDMDHENMFWYRQDPGLGLRLIYFSYDVKMKEKGDIPEGYSVSREKKERFSLILESASTNQTSMYLCASRTGLAGAETQYFGPGTRLLVL.

This chain links TRBV7-2 with TRBJ1-5; D remains unclear. V was shortened by 3 bases and J by 4 bases, with 13 bases between the two germline ends. CDR1 SGHTA and CDR2 FQGNSA come from the germline V gene. CDR3 length equals 15 residues. The CDR3 nucleotides are TGTGCCAGCAGCTTGTCCGCGGCTGCAAATCAGCCCCAGCATTTT. Its protein is CASSLSAAANQPQHF. Together with reference TRBV7-2 and TRBJ1-5, the CDR3 gives the full variable domain: GAGVSQSPSNKVTEKGKDVELRCDPISGHTALYWYRQSLGQGLEFLIYFQGNSAPDKSGLPSDRFSAERTGGSVSTLTIQRTQQEDSAVYLCASSLSAAANQPQHFGDGTRLSIL.

The chain employs TRBV4-1 and TRBJ2-1, with D perhaps matching TRBD2 (5 bases). With 0 bases removed from V and 4 bases from J, the gap between germline ends came to 10 bases. The CDR3 is 15 residues long. The V gene's germline CDR1 is MGHRA and CDR2 YSYEKL. This CDR3 reads CASSQENSAYNEQFF. Written as DNA, the CDR3 is TGCGCCAGCAGCCAAGAGAATAGCGCGTACAATGAGCAGTTCTTC.

The chain couples TRBV11-3 to TRBJ2-2; 11 bases map to TRBD1. The CDR3 extends over 14 amino acids. Germline CDR1 and CDR2: SGHNT and YENEEA. The V and J ends lost 5 bases and 8 bases, in that order; junction bases with no gene match: 4. As DNA, the CDR3 is TGTGCCAGCAGCCGGGACAGGGGGTCAGGGGAGCTGTTTTTT. Amino acids: CASSRDRGSGELFF.

The V call is TRBV6-6, the J call TRBJ2-7; D remains unclear. The length of the CDR3 is 14 residues. Trimming pared 0 bases from V and 3 bases from J, leaving 9 bases between. Germline V lookup: CDR1 MNHNY, CDR2 SVGAGI (reference sequence). The CDR3 sequence: CASSYSFPNYEQYF. The CDR3 region has the DNA TGTGCCAGCAGTTACTCGTTCCCGAACTACGAGCAGTACTTC.

This clone appeared a single time. The CDR3 loop is CASSPTTPLGGSYEQYF. The CDR3 nucleotides read TGTGCCAGCAGTCCCACGACCCCCTTAGGCGGGAGCTACGAGCAGTACTTC. This rearrangement joins TRBV28 to TRBJ2-7; 7 bases are a match to TRBD2. With V trimmed by 5 bases and J by 3 bases, 16 bases remained unmatched. This CDR3 has 17 amino acids. Per germline, CDR1 MDHEN and CDR2 SYDVKM. The variable domain in full, completed from reference TRBV28 and TRBJ2-7, reads DVKVTQSSRYLVKRTGEKVFLECVQDMDHENMFWYRQDPGLGLRLIYFSYDVKMKEKGDIPEGYSVSREKKERFSLILESASTNQTSMYLCASSPTTPLGGSYEQYFGPGTRLTVT.

The table lists this clone with a count of one. The chain has TRBV5-8 and TRBJ2-5, with a tentative D call TRBD2 (5 bases). This CDR3 comprises 13 residues. In germline, CDR1 is SGHTS, CDR2 YDEGEE. V lost 3 bases and J 3 bases, leaving 9 bases between the germline ends. In DNA form, the CDR3 reads TGTGCCAGCAGCTACCAGCGGAAAGAGACCCAGTACTTC. Translation: CASSYQRKETQYF.

The CDR3, as DNA: TGTGCCTGGACCCCCCGGGGCGGGAGGAGGAGCACCGGGGAGCTGTTTTTT. Translating gives CAWTPRGGRRSTGELFF. The V gene is TRBV30, the J gene TRBJ2-2; 8 positions agree with TRBD2. Germline V gene lookup returns CDR1 GTSNPN and CDR2 SVGIG (reference sequence). The V and J ends lost 4 bases and 4 bases, in that order; junction bases with no gene match: 14. CDR3 length: 17 amino acids. The full variable domain, with the rest looked up from reference TRBV30 and TRBJ2-2, is SQTIHQWPATLVQPVGSPLSLECTVEGTSNPNLYWYRQAAGRGLQLLFYSVGIGQISSEVPQNLSASRPQDRQFILSSKKLLLSDSGFYLCAWTPRGGRRSTGELFFGEGSRLTVL.